The subject of this entry is one TCR beta chain. Its antigen is undetermined. Germline V gives CDR1 KGHSH, CDR2 LQKENI. Trimming took off 1 base at V and 9 bases at J, with 24 bases between the two ends. The CDR3 has 17 residues. These data come from a study of memory CD4+ T cells and cytomegalovirus serostatus. Study-level information: Donors were healthy Belgian adults, 10 or so CMV seropositive and around 24 seronegative.

Method: immunoSEQ multiplex PCR; TCRdb's copy keeps in-frame clones and lacks some. The sample shows about 75,000 clones, 75% to 85% of them seen only once. The sort gate was single viable CD3+CD4+CD8-CD45RO+ cells for memory CD4+ T cells. Study results and limitations: Of 150 to 200 reported CMV TCRbeta sequences, 67 were found in memory CD4+ repertoires. Repertoires predicted CMV serostatus with median bootstrapped AUC of about 0.95.

The receptor was derived from an adult in good health and CMV-seropositive. Material: memory CD4+ T cells from blood. The chain employs TRBV18 and TRBJ1-1, with a weak D call TRBD1 (5 bases). In DNA form, the CDR3 reads TGTGCCAGCTCACCACTAGGGGTGGGCAGCTCCGGGCAGAAAGCTTTCTTT. Its translation is CASSPLGVGSSGQKAFF.